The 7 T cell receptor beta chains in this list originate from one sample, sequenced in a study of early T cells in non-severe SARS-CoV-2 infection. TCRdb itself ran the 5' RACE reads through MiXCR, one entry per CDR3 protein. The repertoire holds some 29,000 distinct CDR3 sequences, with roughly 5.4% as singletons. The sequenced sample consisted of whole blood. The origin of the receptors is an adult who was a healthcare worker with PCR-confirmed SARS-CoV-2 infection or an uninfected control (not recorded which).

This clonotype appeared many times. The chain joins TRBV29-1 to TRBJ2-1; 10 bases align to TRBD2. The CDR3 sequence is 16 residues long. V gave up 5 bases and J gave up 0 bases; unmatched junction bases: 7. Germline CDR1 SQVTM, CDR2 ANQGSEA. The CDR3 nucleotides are TGCAGCGTTCGACTAGCGGGCGAATTCTCCTACAATGAGCAGTTCTTC. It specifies CSVRLAGEFSYNEQFF.

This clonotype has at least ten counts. The CDR3 sequence is CSARTPSGSQETQYF. Here the CDR3 DNA reads TGCAGTGCTAGAACGCCTAGCGGGAGTCAAGAGACCCAGTACTTC. V gene TRBV20-1 combines with J gene TRBJ2-5, with 10 bases aligning to TRBD2. The germline gives CDR1 DFQATT, CDR2 SNEGSKA (reference sequence). The junction had 5 bases not matched to a gene; V was cut back by 2 bases and J by 2 bases. The length of the CDR3 is 15 residues.

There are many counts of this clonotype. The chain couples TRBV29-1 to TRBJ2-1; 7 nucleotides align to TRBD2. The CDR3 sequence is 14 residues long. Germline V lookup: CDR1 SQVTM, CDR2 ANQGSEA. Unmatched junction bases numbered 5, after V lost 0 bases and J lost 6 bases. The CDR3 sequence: CSVEDRGVSNEQFF. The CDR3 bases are TGCAGCGTTGAAGATCGGGGGGTATCCAATGAGCAGTTCTTC.

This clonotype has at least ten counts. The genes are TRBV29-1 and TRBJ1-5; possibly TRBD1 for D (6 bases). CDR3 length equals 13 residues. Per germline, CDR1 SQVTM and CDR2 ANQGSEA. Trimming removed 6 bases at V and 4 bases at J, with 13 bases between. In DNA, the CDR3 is TGCAGCGTGCCCTACAGGGCAAATCAGCCCCAGCATTTT. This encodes CSVPYRANQPQHF.

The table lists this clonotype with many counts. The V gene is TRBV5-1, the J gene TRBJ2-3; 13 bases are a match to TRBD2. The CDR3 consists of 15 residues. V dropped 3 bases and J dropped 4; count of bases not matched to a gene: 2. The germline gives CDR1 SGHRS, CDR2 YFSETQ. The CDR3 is CASSWTSGRPDTQYF. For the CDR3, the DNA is TGCGCCAGCAGCTGGACTAGCGGGAGACCAGATACGCAGTATTTT.

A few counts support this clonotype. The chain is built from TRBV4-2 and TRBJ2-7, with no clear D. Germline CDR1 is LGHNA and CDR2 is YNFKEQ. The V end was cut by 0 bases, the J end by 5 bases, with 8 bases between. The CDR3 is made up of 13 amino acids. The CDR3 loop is CASSQDSPDEQYF. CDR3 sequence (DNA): TGTGCCAGCAGCCAAGATTCACCCGACGAGCAGTACTTC.

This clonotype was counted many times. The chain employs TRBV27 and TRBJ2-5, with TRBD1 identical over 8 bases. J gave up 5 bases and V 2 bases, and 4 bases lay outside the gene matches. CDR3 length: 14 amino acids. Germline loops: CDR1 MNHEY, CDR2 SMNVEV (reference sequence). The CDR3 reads CASSLQGAGETQYF. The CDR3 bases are TGTGCCAGCAGTTTACAGGGGGCGGGGGAGACCCAGTACTTC.